This T cell receptor beta chain was sequenced in a study of blood T cells in healthy people across ages. Study-level findings and limits: In long-lived donors, naive CD4+ cell counts and diversity exceeded those of aged donors.

V lost 3 bases and J lost 5, with 9 bases in between. The CDR3 runs 12 residues. Germline assignment: CDR1 DFQATT and CDR2 SNEGSKA (reference sequence). No fewer than 6 micrograms of total RNA were isolated from every sample. Comment on this clonotype: The antigen remains undetermined.

Combining a sample-barcoded 5' primer with a J-beta primer mix, a second PCR ran for 7 to 11 cycles. Every single cDNA molecule received a tag from a template-switch adaptor with 12 random nucleotides. TCRdb redid the calling of the 5' RACE reads with MiXCR, one entry per CDR3 protein. The table shows approximately 1.5 million distinct CDR3 sequences, with roughly a third occurring only once. The rearrangement links TRBV20-1 to TRBJ2-3, with unresolved D. Sequencing was performed on blood. This sequence was found in a woman in her twenties or thirties in good health. The CDR3 sequence is CSASQAGDTQYF. The CDR3 DNA follows: TGCAGTGCTAGTCAGGCCGGAGATACGCAGTATTTT.